These 20 T cell receptor beta chains came from one sample sequenced in a study of blood T cell repertoires in COVID-19. TCRdb's table, derived via immunoSEQ multiplex PCR, lists solely in-frame clones and lacks some. The sample yields fewer than 500,000 clones, 80% to 90% seen once. What was sequenced was peripheral blood. These receptor sequences come from a woman aged 25 to 45 with active or convalescent COVID-19.

This rearrangement joins TRBV18 to TRBJ1-4; perhaps TRBD1 as D (5 bases). Germline V gene data show CDR1 as KGHSH and CDR2 as LQKENI. This CDR3 contains 16 residues. The V end was cut by 2 bases, the J end by 5 bases, with 15 bases between. Written as DNA, the CDR3 is TGTGCCAGCTCACCAAATATTGGGACTGGGAATGAAAAACTGTTTTTT. It specifies CASSPNIGTGNEKLFF.

This clone was detected only once. The chain's CDR3 is CASSLGRQVHYGYTF. The CDR3 coding sequence is TGTGCCAGCAGCTTGGGACGACAGGTGCACTATGGCTACACCTTC. The rearrangement joins TRBV7-9 to TRBJ1-2, with D tentatively TRBD1 (6 bases). V lost 3 bases and J 3 bases, leaving 14 bases between the germline ends. The germline gives CDR1 SEHNR, CDR2 FQNEAQ (reference sequence). This CDR3 contains 15 residues.

The V and J genes are TRBV12-3 or TRBV12-4 and TRBJ1-1; no reliable D call. This CDR3 has 13 residues. The V gene lost 5 bases and the J gene lost 4 bases, with 11 bases spanning the gap. The CDR3 coding sequence is TGTGCCAGCAGTCCCGGGTTTACCACTGAAGCTTTCTTT. This encodes CASSPGFTTEAFF.

The chain's CDR3 is CASSLGASNEKLFF. The CDR3 DNA reads as TGTGCCAGCAGCTTAGGGGCTAGTAATGAAAAACTGTTTTTT. The chain is built from TRBV13 and TRBJ1-4; D remains ambiguous. V was pared by 0 bases and J by 4 bases, with 6 bases between. The CDR3 contains 14 residues. Germline V gene data show CDR1 as PRHDT and CDR2 as FYEKMQ (reference sequence).

This clone was seen just once. This chain links TRBV12-3 or TRBV12-4 with TRBJ1-6; no reliable D call. The CDR3 spans 11 residues. Trimming took 5 bases from V and 7 from J, leaving 3 bases between them. CDR3 coding DNA: TGTGCCAGCAGTCTAAATTCACCCCTCCACTTT. Translation: CASSLNSPLHF.

The rearrangement joins TRBV6-5 to TRBJ1-5, with no clear D. The germline V gene encodes CDR1 MNHEY and CDR2 SVGAGI. The CDR3 runs to 14 residues. V was shortened by 7 bases and J by 2 bases, with 12 bases between the two germline ends. In nucleotides, the CDR3 is TGTGCCAGCACCGCCGCAGTTCGCAATCAGCCCCAGCATTTT. It translates to CASTAAVRNQPQHF.

The chain is built from TRBV2 and TRBJ1-2; D is ambiguous. The CDR3 loop spans 13 amino acids. Germline loops: CDR1 SNHLY, CDR2 FYNNEI. The V end was cut by 1 base, the J end by 8 bases, with 11 bases between. The CDR3 bases are TGTGCCAGCAGTGAAGTCGGGAGTCGGGGCTACACCTTC. Its translation: CASSEVGSRGYTF.

The CDR3 sequence is CASSPNQGAAGANVLTF. In DNA, the CDR3 is TGTGCCAGCTCACCAAATCAGGGGGCAGCTGGGGCCAACGTCCTGACTTTC. The genes are TRBV18 and TRBJ2-6, with 8 nucleotides matching TRBD1. Germline V gene lookup returns CDR1 KGHSH and CDR2 LQKENI. J was trimmed by 2 bases and V by 2 bases; bases with no gene match: 5. The CDR3 consists of 17 residues. Together with reference TRBV18 and TRBJ2-6, the CDR3 gives the full variable domain: NAGVMQNPRHLVRRRGQEARLRCSPMKGHSHVYWYRQLPEEGLKFMVYLQKENIIDESGMPKERFSAEFPKEGPSILRIQQVVRGDSAAYFCASSPNQGAAGANVLTFGAGSRLTVL.

CDR3: CASSRSGVGDTEAFF. The CDR3, as DNA: TGTGCCAGCTCTCGCAGCGGGGTCGGGGACACTGAAGCTTTCTTT. V usage is TRBV18 and J usage is TRBJ1-1; D not certain. The CDR3 runs 15 residues. V lost 6 bases and J 3 bases, leaving 17 bases between the germline ends. The germline gives CDR1 KGHSH, CDR2 LQKENI.

The chain links TRBV10-2 to TRBJ2-7; no firm D call. The V gene's germline CDR1 is WSHSY and CDR2 SAAADI. CDR3 length: 10 amino acids. V lost 8 bases to trimming and J lost 3 bases, with 5 bases between them. The CDR3 region is CASGHYEQYF. CDR3 bases: TGCGCCAGCGGGCACTACGAGCAGTACTTC.

The chain couples TRBV5-1 to TRBJ1-4; a possible D gene is TRBD1 (6 bases). The germline CDR1 and CDR2 sequences are SGHRS and YFSETQ. The CDR3 has 15 residues. Trimming took off 5 bases at V and 8 bases at J, with 19 bases between the two ends. The CDR3, as DNA: TGCGCCAGCAGACCGGGCGGTCAGGGGCAAGAAAAACTGTTTTTT. Amino acids: CASRPGGQGQEKLFF. Full variable domain (rest looked up from reference TRBV5-1 and TRBJ1-4): KAGVTQTPRYLIKTRGQQVTLSCSPISGHRSVSWYQQTPGQGLQFLFEYFSETQRNKGNFPGRFSGRQFSNSRSEMNVSTLELGDSALYLCASRPGGQGQEKLFFGSGTQLSVL.

This chain joins TRBV5-1 and TRBJ2-1; the D is unclear. The CDR3 length is 15 residues. Trimming left V 1 base short and J 2 bases short, with 10 bases between. Germline V gene lookup returns CDR1 SGHRS and CDR2 YFSETQ. CDR3 nucleotide sequence: TGCGCCAGCAGCTTGCGGCGGATTACCTACAATGAGCAGTTCTTC. Its protein product is CASSLRRITYNEQFF.

This clone was observed a handful of times. The chain employs TRBV11-1 and TRBJ2-2, with 7 positions matching TRBD2. CDR1 is SGHAT and CDR2 is FQDESV in the germline V gene (reference sequence). CDR3 length: 15 residues. V gave up 0 bases and J gave up 7 bases; unmatched junction bases: 5. This CDR3 is CASSLAVRDYGELFF. The CDR3 bases are TGTGCCAGCAGCTTAGCGGTCAGGGACTACGGGGAGCTGTTTTTT.

The rearrangement uses TRBV7-2 and TRBJ2-1, with TRBD2 matching over 8 bases. From germline, CDR1 is SGHTA and CDR2 FQGNSA. The CDR3 consists of 17 residues. The junction had 11 bases not matched to a gene; V was cut back by 3 bases and J by 4 bases. DNA of the CDR3: TGTGCCAGCAGCTTCGGTACTAGCGGAATACATTACAATGAGCAGTTCTTC. Amino acids: CASSFGTSGIHYNEQFF.

This chain joins TRBV27 and TRBJ1-2; 7 nucleotides agree with TRBD1. The CDR3 loop spans 15 amino acids. Germline-derived CDR1 and CDR2 are MNHEY and SMNVEV (reference sequence). The V segment lost 8 bases and the J segment 6 bases; nucleotides outside the gene matches: 15. This chain's CDR3 is CASGGELDRVNGYTF. CDR3 sequence (DNA): TGTGCCAGCGGAGGGGAATTAGACAGGGTTAATGGCTACACCTTC.

The rearrangement uses TRBV11-2 and TRBJ1-4; the match to TRBD1 covers 7 bases. Germline CDR1 reads SGHAT; CDR2 reads FQNNGV. J was trimmed by 8 bases and V by 5 bases; bases with no gene match: 11. The CDR3 extends over 15 amino acids. The CDR3 region is CASSPMRGLREKLFF. The CDR3 DNA reads TGTGCCAGCAGCCCGATGAGGGGGCTTCGCGAAAAACTGTTTTTT.

J is TRBJ2-3 and V is TRBV3-1 (or the pseudogene TRBV3-2), with 9 bases matching TRBD2. This CDR3 region has 17 residues. The ends lost 4 bases at V and 3 bases at J; junction bases unmatched: 11. The V gene's germline CDR1 is LGHDT and CDR2 YNNKEL (reference sequence). CDR3 region: CASSPPVAGVGTDTQYF. DNA for the CDR3: TGTGCCAGCAGCCCCCCGGTAGCGGGGGTTGGTACAGATACGCAGTATTTT.

V and J are TRBV6-5 and TRBJ2-5; 7 bases map to TRBD2. Germline-derived CDR1 and CDR2 are MNHEY and SVGAGI. The trim removed 0 bases at V and 1 base at J, leaving 2 bases unmatched. CDR3 length: 15 residues. The CDR3 spells CASSYSGGGQETQYF. As DNA, the CDR3 is TGTGCCAGCAGTTACTCAGGCGGGGGCCAAGAGACCCAGTACTTC.

This clone was counted a single time. This chain uses TRBV5-1 with TRBJ2-7; D unresolved. V was trimmed by 0 bases and J by 6 bases, leaving 10 bases between them. In germline, CDR1 is SGHRS, CDR2 YFSETQ. The CDR3 covers 13 residues. CDR3 in amino acids: CASSLAITGEQYF. The CDR3 coding sequence is TGCGCCAGCAGCTTGGCTATAACTGGCGAGCAGTACTTC.

This clone was seen just once. V gene TRBV5-1 combines with J gene TRBJ1-1; D is possibly TRBD1 (5 bases). Trimming cost V 6 bases and J 1 base, with 10 bases left between them. The CDR3 loop spans 13 amino acids. Germline loops: CDR1 SGHRS, CDR2 YFSETQ. CDR3 nucleotides: TGCGCCAGCACCTTAACAGGGAACACTGAAGCTTTCTTT. It yields the protein CASTLTGNTEAFF.